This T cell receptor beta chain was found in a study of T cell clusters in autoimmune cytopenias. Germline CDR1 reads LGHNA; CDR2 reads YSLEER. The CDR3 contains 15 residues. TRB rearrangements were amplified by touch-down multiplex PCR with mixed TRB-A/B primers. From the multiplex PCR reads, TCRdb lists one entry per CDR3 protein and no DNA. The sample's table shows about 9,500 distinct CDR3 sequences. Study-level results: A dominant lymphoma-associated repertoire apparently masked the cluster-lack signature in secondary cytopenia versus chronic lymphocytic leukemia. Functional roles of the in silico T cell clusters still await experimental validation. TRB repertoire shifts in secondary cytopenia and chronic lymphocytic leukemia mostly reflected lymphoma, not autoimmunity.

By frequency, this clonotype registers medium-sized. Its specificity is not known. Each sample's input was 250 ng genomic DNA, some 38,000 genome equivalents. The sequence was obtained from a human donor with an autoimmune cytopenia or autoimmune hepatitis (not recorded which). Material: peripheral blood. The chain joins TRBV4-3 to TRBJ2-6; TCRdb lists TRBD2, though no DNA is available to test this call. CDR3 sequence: CASSQRGAGANVLTF.